These T cell receptor beta chains were read from a single sample in a study of OX40 agonist ivuxolimab in advanced cancers. The method was immunoSEQ multiplex PCR; TCRdb's version includes in-frame clones alone and lacks a portion of them. The sample includes under 80,000 clones, 90% to 95% of them seen just once. Here the sequenced sample was CD4+ or CD8+ T cells sorted from blood, taken in a trial of the OX40 agonist ivuxolimab. All receptors come from an adult with an advanced solid tumor such as melanoma, head and neck, liver or kidney cancer. The CDR3 runs from the conserved cysteine through the conserved F or W. D genes are given only for firm matches. Clone size appears in some rows only: once, few, many, or a class for an expanded clone.

TRBV6-1	TRBJ1-1	TRBD1	few	TGTGCCAGCAGTCTGACAGGGGGTGACACTGAAGCTTTCTTT	CASSLTGGDTEAFF
TRBV27	TRBJ2-2	.	.	TGTGCCAGCAGTCCCCGAGGGCAGGGCACCGGGGAGCTGTTTTTT	CASSPRGQGTGELFF
TRBV11-2	TRBJ2-7	.	.	TGTGCCAGCAGCCCTGGAGCGGGCAGCTCCTACGAGCAGTACTTC	CASSPGAGSSYEQYF
TRBV28	TRBJ1-2	.	once	TGTGCCAGCAGTTCCCCCGGTCGAGTTAGTGGCTACACCTTC	CASSSPGRVSGYTF
TRBV6-5	TRBJ1-5	.	once	TGTGCCAGCAGTCAGGTAAAGCAGGGGTCGAGGCCCCAGCATTTT	CASSQVKQGSRPQHF
TRBV5-1	TRBJ1-4	TRBD1	.	TGCGCCAGCACCGAACAGGGGGCAACTAATGAAAAACTGTTTTTT	CASTEQGATNEKLFF
TRBV7-8	TRBJ2-2	.	.	TGTGCCAGCAGCTTAGGGGAGTTAAACACCGGGGAGCTGTTTTTT	CASSLGELNTGELFF
TRBV18	TRBJ2-7	TRBD2	.	TGTGCCAGCTCACGGGGACTAGCGGGACACTCCTACGAGCAGTACTTC	CASSRGLAGHSYEQYF
TRBV7-2	TRBJ2-7	TRBD2	.	TGTGCCAGCAGCCCCTTACTAGCGGGAGGACGCTCTTACGAGCAGTACTTC	CASSPLLAGGRSYEQYF
TRBV11-2	TRBJ2-1	.	.	TGTGCCAGCAGCTTAGTTCTCTCCTACAATGAGCAGTTCTTC	CASSLVLSYNEQFF
TRBV19	TRBJ1-3	.	.	TGTGCCACCCAGGTCCAGGGGTCTGGAAACACCATATATTTT	CATQVQGSGNTIYF
TRBV9	TRBJ1-1	.	.	TGTGCCAGCAGCACGACAGCTGCGAACACTGAAGCTTTCTTT	CASSTTAANTEAFF
TRBV5-1	TRBJ2-7	.	.	TGCGCCAGCAGCTTGGCCGTAGCCTGGGGCCACGAGCAGTACTTC	CASSLAVAWGHEQYF
TRBV23-1	TRBJ1-6	.	.	TGCGCCAGCAGTCACTCTCCCTCGGCCATCTCGGGGGGCTCCTATAATTCACCCCTCCACTTT	CASSHSPSAISGGSYNSPLHF
TRBV5-1	TRBJ1-1	TRBD1	.	TGCGCCAGCAGCGCGGGACAGGGGGCTGAAGCTTTCTTT	CASSAGQGAEAFF
TRBV14	TRBJ1-1	.	.	TGTGCCAGCAGCCCCCTCCCGGGGCGACTCATGAACACTGAAGCTTTCTTT	CASSPLPGRLMNTEAFF
TRBV7-2	TRBJ2-1	.	.	TGTGCCAGCAGCTACATGAGCGGGTCTAGCAATGAGCAGTTCTTC	CASSYMSGSSNEQFF